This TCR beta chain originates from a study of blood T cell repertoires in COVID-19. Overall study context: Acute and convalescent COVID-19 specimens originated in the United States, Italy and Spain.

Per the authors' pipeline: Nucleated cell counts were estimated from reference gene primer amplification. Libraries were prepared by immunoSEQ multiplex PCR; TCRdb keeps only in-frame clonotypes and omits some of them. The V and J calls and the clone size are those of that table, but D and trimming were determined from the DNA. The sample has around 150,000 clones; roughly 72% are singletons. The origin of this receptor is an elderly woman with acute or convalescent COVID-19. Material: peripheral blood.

The CDR3 bases are TGTGCCAGCAGTGATGACTACAGGGGGAACACTGAAGCTTTCTTT. Its protein is CASSDDYRGNTEAFF. This chain connects TRBV25-1 to TRBJ1-1; 7 bases fit TRBD1. Trimming cost V 3 bases and J 1 base; bases outside gene matches: 5. The CDR3 is made up of 15 amino acids. Germline V gene lookup returns CDR1 MGHDK and CDR2 SYGVNS.